These 23 T cell receptor beta chains share one sample of origin, sequenced in a study of shared clonotypes between healthy human individuals. The assay was immunoSEQ multiplex PCR, and TCRdb's table has in-frame clones only and misses some. The sample consists of fewer than 850,000 clones, 90% to 98% of them appearing once. The naive CD8 subset, CD45RO-negative cells positively selected for CCR7, excluded terminally differentiated effector memory CD45RA+ cells. The specimen sequenced was naive CD8+ T cells sorted from blood. These receptor sequences come from a young man in good health.

The chain employs TRBV11-2 and TRBJ2-7; D is perhaps TRBD2 (6 bases). Trimming removed 5 bases from V and 6 bases from J, with 17 bases in between. Germline CDR1 is SGHAT and CDR2 is FQNNGV. CDR3 length equals 14 residues. CDR3 nucleotides: TGTGCCAGCAGCCCCACCATTGGCGGGATCGAGCAGTACTTC. Amino acids: CASSPTIGGIEQYF.

This sequence joins TRBV2 and TRBJ1-2, with 8 bases fitting TRBD1. V was pared by 7 bases and J by 5 bases, with 12 bases of the junction left unmatched. The CDR3 runs 15 residues. From germline, CDR1 is SNHLY and CDR2 FYNNEI. The CDR3 region has the DNA TGTGCCAGCACGGGACAGGCTCAAGAACTATATGGCTACACCTTC. Translating it yields CASTGQAQELYGYTF.

CDR3 sequence: CASSLLFGGGQETQYF. Written as DNA, the CDR3 is TGTGCCAGCAGTTTACTCTTCGGTGGGGGCCAAGAGACCCAGTACTTC. The V call is TRBV27, the J call TRBJ2-5; either TRBD1 or TRBD2 may supply D (5 bases each). Germline assignment: CDR1 MNHEY and CDR2 SMNVEV (reference sequence). CDR3 length equals 16 residues. The ends were cut back, 2 bases at V and 1 base at J, with 14 bases in the middle.

This clone was seen a few times. The J gene is TRBJ2-7, the V gene TRBV6-5; tentative D call: TRBD2 (6 bases). V lost 5 bases and J lost 3, with 17 bases in between. This CDR3 comprises 15 residues. CDR1 is MNHEY and CDR2 is SVGAGI in the germline V gene. For the CDR3, the DNA is TGTGCCAGCAGTCCCCTATCAGGCGGGAACTACGAGCAGTACTTC. This encodes CASSPLSGGNYEQYF.

The chain joins TRBV7-2 to TRBJ1-5, with D unresolved. Germline V gene sequence: CDR1 SGHTA, CDR2 FQGNSA. Trimming cost V 1 base and J 4 bases, with 11 bases left between them. The CDR3 is made up of 15 amino acids. CDR3 residues: CASSLGLGGNQPQHF. The CDR3, as DNA: TGTGCCAGCAGCTTAGGTCTAGGTGGTAATCAGCCCCAGCATTTT.

This clone was seen just once. The V call is TRBV5-5, the J call TRBJ2-7, with TRBD2 as a possible D gene (5 bases). Trimming pared 3 bases from V and 3 bases from J, leaving 22 bases between. The CDR3 runs 17 residues. Germline V lookup: CDR1 SGHKS, CDR2 YYEKEE (reference sequence). CDR3 DNA: TGTGCCAGCAGCTCCGCCGAGGGAGAGGGCTGGGTCTACGAGCAGTACTTC. Its translation: CASSSAEGEGWVYEQYF.

This clone was detected only once. The CDR3 coding sequence is TGTGCCAGCAGTTTAAGTGGAGATCAGCCCCAGCATTTT. It yields the protein CASSLSGDQPQHF. V gene TRBV28 combines with J gene TRBJ1-5, with D unresolved. The CDR3 contains 13 residues. Germline CDR1 and CDR2: MDHEN and SYDVKM. Trimming took 2 bases from V and 5 from J, leaving 7 bases between them.

The chain couples TRBV19 to TRBJ2-1, with 7 bases matching TRBD2. CDR3 size: 12 residues. The V gene end was trimmed by 9 bases and the J gene end by 5 bases; junction bases not matched to a gene: 4. Germline V gene sequence: CDR1 LNHDA, CDR2 SQIVND (reference sequence). The CDR3 loop is CASLAADNEQFF. In DNA form, the CDR3 reads TGTGCCAGCCTAGCGGCAGACAATGAGCAGTTCTTC.

This clone was found once. The rearrangement joins TRBV7-9 to TRBJ2-7; weak D call: TRBD1 (6 bases). This CDR3 is built from 14 residues. The germline V and J ends were trimmed by 2 bases and 2 bases, with 10 bases remaining between them. Germline-derived CDR1 and CDR2 are SEHNR and FQNEAQ (reference sequence). The CDR3 sequence: CASSLWDTAYEQYF. The CDR3 DNA follows: TGTGCCAGCAGCTTATGGGACACCGCCTACGAGCAGTACTTC.

The chain has TRBV27 and TRBJ1-3, with TRBD1 identical over 8 bases. Unmatched junction bases numbered 13, after V lost 4 bases and J lost 8 bases. Germline V gene lookup returns CDR1 MNHEY and CDR2 SMNVEV (reference sequence). The CDR3 runs to 16 residues. This CDR3 reads CASSSGTGPILDTIYF. The CDR3 nucleotides read TGTGCCAGCAGTTCCGGGACAGGCCCTATCTTAGACACCATATATTTT.

The chain carries TRBV15 and TRBJ2-5; the match to TRBD2 covers 11 bases. Losses at the gene ends were 2 bases for V and 5 bases for J; bases not matched to a gene: 7. CDR1 is LNHNV and CDR2 is YYDKDF in the germline V gene (reference sequence). This CDR3 is built from 16 residues. CDR3 residues: CATSRILAGVGETQYF. The CDR3 nucleotides read TGTGCCACCAGCAGAATACTAGCGGGAGTGGGGGAGACCCAGTACTTC.

This rearrangement joins TRBV7-2 to TRBJ2-3; unclear D gene. V lost 1 base to trimming and J lost 0 bases, with 5 bases between them. CDR1 SGHTA and CDR2 FQGNSA come from the germline V gene. The CDR3 totals 14 residues. The CDR3 bases are TGTGCCAGCAGCTTAGTCCCAAGCACAGATACGCAGTATTTT. Its translation is CASSLVPSTDTQYF.

The rearrangement links TRBV6-1 to TRBJ2-7, with D perhaps TRBD1 (5 bases). Trimming pared 6 bases from V and 4 bases from J, leaving 10 bases between. There are 12 residues in the CDR3. Germline-derived CDR1 and CDR2 are MNHNS and SASEGT. The CDR3 region is CASSLPGYEQYF. The CDR3 DNA is TGTGCCAGCAGCCTTCCAGGGTACGAGCAGTACTTC.

The J gene is TRBJ2-1, the V gene TRBV27; 14 positions agree with TRBD2. V was clipped by 8 bases and J by 9 bases; unmatched bases: 6. The CDR3 has 14 amino acids. CDR1 is MNHEY, CDR2 SMNVEV, per germline (reference sequence). CDR3 protein: CASSTSGRAVEQFF. The CDR3, as DNA: TGTGCCAGCTCGACTAGCGGGAGGGCCGTTGAGCAGTTCTTC.

The genes are TRBV11-3 and TRBJ2-1; the match to TRBD1 covers 10 bases. Germline CDR1 reads SGHNT; CDR2 reads YENEEA. V lost 5 bases, J lost 2 bases, and 6 bases stayed unmatched. This CDR3 has 16 residues. Here the CDR3 reads CASSPRDRGPYNEQFF. In nucleotides, the CDR3 is TGTGCCAGCAGCCCTCGGGACAGGGGACCCTACAATGAGCAGTTCTTC.

The V gene is TRBV29-1, the J gene TRBJ2-7, with 7 bases aligning to TRBD2. Trimming removed 4 bases from V and 2 bases from J; junction bases left unmatched: 8. The CDR3 runs to 14 residues. CDR1 SQVTM and CDR2 ANQGSEA come from the germline V gene. This chain's CDR3 is CSVALAERAYEQYF. As DNA, the CDR3 is TGCAGCGTTGCCCTAGCGGAGCGGGCCTACGAGCAGTACTTC.

V gene TRBV5-6 combines with J gene TRBJ2-1; D may be TRBD2 (5 bases). Trimming removed 0 bases from V and 5 bases from J, with 12 bases in between. Germline CDR1 reads SGHDT; CDR2 reads YYEEEE. The CDR3 length is 15 residues. This CDR3 reads CASSLDLGNHNEQFF. In nucleotides, the CDR3 is TGTGCCAGCAGCTTGGATCTCGGGAACCACAATGAGCAGTTCTTC.

V is TRBV30 and J is TRBJ2-7; 7 bases match TRBD2. Per germline, CDR1 GTSNPN and CDR2 SVGIG (reference sequence). The trim removed 4 bases at V and 3 bases at J, leaving 6 bases unmatched. This CDR3 is 13 amino acids long. CDR3 loop: CAWNPRGVYEQYF. The CDR3 bases are TGTGCCTGGAACCCACGGGGGGTCTACGAGCAGTACTTC.

Points on this clone: Other DNA variants within this sample encode the same CDR3. This chain links TRBV27 with TRBJ2-7; D not certain. The germline V gene has CDR1 MNHEY and CDR2 SMNVEV (reference sequence). This CDR3 is built from 13 residues. The V end was cut by 0 bases, the J end by 4 bases, with 7 bases between. As DNA, the CDR3 is TGTGCCAGCAGTTTATCAACGTCATACGAGCAGTACTTC. This codes for CASSLSTSYEQYF.

The genes are TRBV5-1 and TRBJ2-1, with 8 bases aligning to TRBD2. Germline trimming cut 4 bases from V and 8 bases from J; bases unmatched to any gene: 8. Germline-derived CDR1 and CDR2 are SGHRS and YFSETQ. The CDR3 is made up of 14 amino acids. The CDR3 bases are TGCGCCAGCAGCATAGCGGGAAATTTCGATGAGCAGTTCTTC. It encodes CASSIAGNFDEQFF.

This chain joins TRBV27 and TRBJ2-6; D not resolved. Germline lookup yields CDR1 MNHEY and CDR2 SMNVEV (reference sequence). CDR3 length: 14 residues. V was trimmed by 4 bases and J by 4 bases, leaving 8 bases between them. CDR3 DNA: TGTGCCAGCAGTTCCCCCCTCGGGGCCAACGTCCTGACTTTC. Its translation is CASSSPLGANVLTF.

The chain couples TRBV10-2 to TRBJ2-7; no clear D gene. The length of the CDR3 is 11 residues. In germline, CDR1 is WSHSY, CDR2 SAAADI. The ends were cut back, 5 bases at V and 3 bases at J, with 5 bases in the middle. The CDR3 reads CASSIDYEQYF. DNA for the CDR3: TGCGCCAGCAGTATCGACTACGAGCAGTACTTC.

The chain has TRBV15 and TRBJ2-7, with D perhaps matching TRBD1 (5 bases). The CDR3 extends over 15 amino acids. From germline, CDR1 is LNHNV and CDR2 YYDKDF (reference sequence). Deletions cut 5 bases from V and 2 bases from J, with 16 bases between. The CDR3 here is CATSPGPRTPYEQYF. CDR3 in DNA: TGTGCCACCAGCCCTGGCCCGAGGACACCCTACGAGCAGTACTTC.